The rows below give T cell receptor beta chains drawn from one sample of a study of a mutant IDH1 vaccine in newly diagnosed glioma. Some clones are missing from TCRdb's copy, which holds only in-frame ones; the method was immunoSEQ multiplex PCR. The sample includes approximately 50,000 clones, 87% of them seen just once. Antigens of these TCRs are unknown. This specimen was PBMCs, taken from a glioma patient whose treatment included an IDH1 peptide vaccine. These receptors came from a man in his forties with glioma. CDR3s include the opening cysteine and the closing phenylalanine or tryptophan. A D gene is named only where the DNA matches it firmly. A row's size may be missing; if present it is once, few, many or a size class.

TRBV19,once,TRBJ1-2,-,CASSSRGSLYGYTF,TGTGCCAGTAGTTCCAGGGGATCCCTCTATGGCTACACCTTC
TRBV12-5,-,TRBJ2-7,TRBD1,CASGLTSFVGTGAHEQYF,TGTGCTAGTGGTTTAACCTCCTTTGTTGGGACAGGGGCTCACGAGCAGTACTTC
TRBV5-6,-,TRBJ2-3,-,CASSFGPSTDTQYF,TGTGCCAGCAGCTTCGGTCCTAGCACAGATACGCAGTATTTT
TRBV6-6,few,TRBJ1-5,-,CASSPDVYGQHF,TGTGCCAGCAGCCCCGACGTTTACGGCCAGCATTTT
TRBV5-1,-,TRBJ2-7,-,CASSPGGTREQYF,TGCGCCAGCAGTCCCGGGGGAACTCGCGAGCAGTACTTC
TRBV5-6,few,TRBJ2-1,TRBD2,CASSLERGATYNEQFF,TGTGCCAGCAGCTTGGAGCGGGGGGCGACCTACAATGAGCAGTTCTTC
TRBV9,-,TRBJ2-7,-,CASSDGPLSYEQYF,TGTGCCAGCAGCGACGGACCTCTTTCCTACGAGCAGTACTTC
TRBV5-4,-,TRBJ1-3,-,CASSFQTGAFGNTIYF,TGTGCCAGCAGCTTTCAGACGGGGGCGTTCGGAAACACCATATATTTT
TRBV18,-,TRBJ1-2,-,CASSLRKEGANYGYTF,TGTGCCAGCTCACTTAGGAAGGAAGGTGCTAACTATGGCTACACCTTC
TRBV6-6,-,TRBJ1-2,-,CASSYLTGIGEGGYTF,TGTGCCAGCAGTTACCTTACCGGTATAGGGGAGGGTGGCTACACCTTC
TRBV19,-,TRBJ1-4,-,CASSGSTNEKLFF,TGTGCCTCCTCCGGGTCAACTAATGAAAAACTGTTTTTT
TRBV29-1,-,TRBJ2-2,TRBD2,CSVVWLAGSTGELFF,TGCAGCGTTGTTTGGCTAGCGGGTTCAACCGGGGAGCTGTTTTTT
TRBV10-1,-,TRBJ2-1,TRBD2,CASSESKGLAGDSYNEQFF,TGCGCCAGCAGTGAGTCGAAGGGACTAGCGGGTGACTCCTACAATGAGCAGTTCTTC
TRBV25-1,once,TRBJ2-2,-,CASSESRTGELFF,TGTGCCAGCAGTGAATCACGGACCGGGGAGCTGTTTTTT
TRBV6-1,-,TRBJ2-7,TRBD2,CASSKDMRRLAGGSYEQYF,TGTGCCAGCAGTAAAGACATGAGAAGACTAGCGGGAGGATCCTACGAGCAGTACTTC
TRBV6-6,-,TRBJ1-5,-,CASSYSAAYQPQHF,TGTGCCAGCAGTTACTCGGCAGCTTATCAGCCCCAGCATTTT
TRBV2,-,TRBJ2-7,-,CASTQRGEFEQYF,TGTGCCAGTACCCAGCGCGGGGAGTTTGAGCAGTACTTC
TRBV2,once,TRBJ1-1,-,CASTTRGGDTEAFF,TGTGCCAGCACCACGAGGGGTGGGGACACTGAAGCTTTCTTT
TRBV4-2,few,TRBJ1-4,-,CASSQIRQLATNEKLFF,TGTGCCAGCAGCCAGATAAGACAGCTTGCAACTAATGAAAAACTGTTTTTT
TRBV25-1,-,TRBJ2-7,-,CASPAPSREQYF,TGTGCCAGCCCAGCTCCCAGCCGCGAGCAGTACTTC
TRBV9,-,TRBJ2-7,TRBD1,CASSVLGTASEQYF,TGTGCCAGCAGCGTACTGGGGACAGCATCCGAGCAGTACTTC
TRBV4-1,-,TRBJ2-7,-,CASSHFYGRSSYRTEQYF,TGCGCCAGCAGTCACTTCTACGGGAGAAGTTCCTACAGGACCGAGCAGTACTTC
TRBV9,-,TRBJ2-2,TRBD1,CASSATGGITGELFF,TGTGCCAGCAGTGCGACAGGGGGCATCACCGGGGAGCTGTTTTTT
TRBV4-2,-,TRBJ2-1,TRBD2,CASSQDSVTSGINEQFF,TGTGCCAGCAGCCAAGATTCGGTAACTAGCGGGATCAATGAGCAGTTCTTC
TRBV27,-,TRBJ1-3,-,CASSPGGEGGNTIYF,TGTGCCAGCAGCCCGGGAGGGGAAGGTGGAAACACCATATATTTT
TRBV6-5,-,TRBJ2-7,TRBD1,CASRRDRGAYEQYF,TGTGCCAGCAGGCGGGACAGGGGGGCTTACGAGCAGTACTTC
TRBV6-5,-,TRBJ2-7,-,CASSHRQRSSYEQYF,TGTGCCAGCAGTCACCGACAGCGAAGCTCCTACGAGCAGTACTTC
TRBV10-3,-,TRBJ1-4,-,CATSKGFTDEKLFF,TGTGCTACATCAAAGGGGTTTACGGATGAAAAACTGTTTTTT
TRBV18,-,TRBJ2-2,-,CASSPPQGPNTGELFF,TGTGCCAGCTCACCACCCCAGGGCCCGAACACCGGGGAGCTGTTTTTT
TRBV10-3,-,TRBJ2-7,-,CAISQTESEQYF,TGTGCCATCAGTCAAACAGAAAGCGAGCAGTACTTC
TRBV7-7,few,TRBJ2-1,-,CASSPLPRGRLKQFF,TGTGCTAGCAGCCCCCTACCGAGAGGGAGGCTCAAGCAGTTCTTC
TRBV5-3,once,TRBJ2-3,TRBD2,CARSLHPLAGGISGQDTQYF,TGTGCCAGAAGCTTACATCCCCTAGCGGGAGGAATATCGGGGCAAGATACGCAGTATTTT
TRBV6-5,few,TRBJ2-7,-,CASRMGRAYEQYF,TGTGCCAGCCGGATGGGACGGGCCTACGAGCAGTACTTC
TRBV4-3,-,TRBJ2-1,-,CASSLREASEQFF,TGCGCCAGCAGCCTTCGTGAGGCGAGTGAGCAGTTCTTC
TRBV5-1,-,TRBJ2-7,-,CASSVDRARYEQYF,TGCGCCAGCAGCGTGGACAGAGCACGCTACGAGCAGTACTTC
TRBV7-8,-,TRBJ2-7,TRBD2,CASSLGFPGGSYEQYF,TGTGCCAGCAGCTTAGGATTCCCGGGAGGCTCCTACGAGCAGTACTTC
TRBV4-2,-,TRBJ2-5,-,CASSQELMRKTQYF,TGTGCCAGCAGCCAAGAGCTAATGAGGAAGACCCAGTACTTC
TRBV7-2,-,TRBJ2-3,-,CASSDVLIRTDTQYF,TGTGCCAGCAGCGATGTTCTAATTCGCACAGATACGCAGTATTTT
TRBV19,once,TRBJ1-4,-,CASMSRSNEKLFF,TGTGCCAGTATGAGCAGATCTAATGAAAAACTGTTTTTT
TRBV2,-,TRBJ2-6,-,CASSGWSGTGANVLTF,TGTGCCAGCAGTGGATGGTCAGGGACTGGGGCCAACGTCCTGACTTTC
TRBV29-1,-,TRBJ1-2,-,CSVRQPSNYGYTF,TGCAGCGTAAGACAACCCTCTAACTATGGCTACACCTTC
TRBV18,-,TRBJ2-1,-,CASSPQGGNEQFF,TGTGCCAGCTCACCCCAAGGAGGCAATGAGCAGTTCTTC
TRBV6-1,once,TRBJ2-3,TRBD1,CASSLRDRNTDTQYF,TGTGCCAGCAGTCTCCGGGACAGAAACACAGATACGCAGTATTTT
TRBV19,-,TRBJ1-4,-,CASSPGQNEKLFF,TGTGCCAGTAGCCCTGGACAGAATGAAAAACTGTTTTTT
TRBV5-1,-,TRBJ1-4,-,CASSSGGQREKLFF,TGCGCCAGCAGCTCTGGAGGACAAAGAGAAAAACTGTTTTTT
TRBV15,few,TRBJ1-1,TRBD1,CATSRDPGQQAFF,TGTGCCACCAGCAGGGACCCGGGACAGCAAGCTTTCTTT
TRBV28,-,TRBJ1-2,TRBD1,CASLTGDRGLLGYGYTF,TGTGCCAGCCTTACAGGGGACAGGGGCCTCTTAGGGTATGGCTACACCTTC
TRBV2,-,TRBJ1-2,-,CASSSGVVQVRYTF,TGTGCCAGCAGTTCAGGGGTGGTTCAAGTGCGCTACACCTTC
TRBV7-8,-,TRBJ2-6,-,CASSLTSLWANVLTF,TGTGCCAGCAGCTTAACGTCTCTCTGGGCCAACGTCCTGACTTTC
TRBV28,once,TRBJ2-7,-,CALGQIYEQYF,TGTGCGCTCGGACAGATATACGAGCAGTACTTC
TRBV5-1,few,TRBJ2-5,-,CASSRDSQETQYF,TGCGCCAGCAGTCGGGACTCCCAAGAGACCCAGTACTTC
TRBV6-1,-,TRBJ2-7,-,CASRVARGYEQYF,TGTGCCAGCAGGGTCGCCCGTGGCTACGAGCAGTACTTC
TRBV9,-,TRBJ2-7,TRBD2,CASSVALAGVYEQYF,TGTGCCAGCAGCGTAGCTTTAGCGGGAGTGTACGAGCAGTACTTC
TRBV6-6,-,TRBJ2-3,TRBD1,CASSYAGQGSDTQYF,TGTGCCAGCAGTTACGCGGGACAGGGCTCGGATACGCAGTATTTT